This is a list of T cell receptor beta chains from one sample in a study of OX40 agonist ivuxolimab in advanced cancers. Sequencing was performed with immunoSEQ multiplex PCR; in TCRdb, only in-frame clones are kept and a portion is missing. In the table there are nearly 50,000 clones, nearly 95% of which are singletons. The material sequenced was CD4+ or CD8+ T cells sorted from blood, taken in a trial of the OX40 agonist ivuxolimab. The receptors derive from an adult with an advanced solid tumor such as melanoma, head and neck, liver or kidney cancer. The CDR3 runs from the conserved cysteine through the conserved F or W. D genes are given only for firm matches. Size is omitted from some rows. Given values are once, few, many or a class for expanded clones.

v_gene: TRBV5-1
abundance: once
d_gene: .
j_gene: TRBJ1-2
CDR3nt: TGCGCCAGCAGCTTGGAAGGTTGGTCCACGGACGGCTACACCTTC
CDR3aa: CASSLEGWSTDGYTF

v_gene: TRBV29-1
abundance: .
d_gene: .
j_gene: TRBJ1-1
CDR3nt: TGCAGCGCCGACAGTTTGGGCATGAACACTGAAGCTTTCTTT
CDR3aa: CSADSLGMNTEAFF

v_gene: TRBV11-2
abundance: once
d_gene: .
j_gene: TRBJ2-4
CDR3nt: TGTGCCAGCAGCACACGGGGCGGCGGGGAACACAAAAACATTCAGTACTTC
CDR3aa: CASSTRGGGEHKNIQYF

v_gene: TRBV2
abundance: few
d_gene: .
j_gene: TRBJ1-6
CDR3nt: TGTGCCAGCAGGGCATTAAATTCACCCCTCCACTTT
CDR3aa: CASRALNSPLHF

v_gene: TRBV6-6
abundance: .
d_gene: TRBD1
j_gene: TRBJ1-5
CDR3nt: TGTGCCACCGCTCCTAAGACAGGGGACAACCAGCCCCAGCATTTT
CDR3aa: CATAPKTGDNQPQHF

v_gene: TRBV11-3
abundance: .
d_gene: .
j_gene: TRBJ1-3
CDR3nt: TGTGCCAGCAGCCCCCACCATAGGACAGGAAACACCATATATTTT
CDR3aa: CASSPHHRTGNTIYF

v_gene: TRBV14
abundance: .
d_gene: .
j_gene: TRBJ2-2
CDR3nt: TGTGCCAGCAGCCCTTATCTTGACAGGCGGGGCGGGGAGCTGTTTTTT
CDR3aa: CASSPYLDRRGGELFF

v_gene: TRBV27
abundance: once
d_gene: TRBD1
j_gene: TRBJ2-5
CDR3nt: TGTGCCAGCAGTTTATTGGGACAGGAGCAAGAGACCCAGTACTTC
CDR3aa: CASSLLGQEQETQYF

v_gene: TRBV19
abundance: .
d_gene: .
j_gene: TRBJ2-3
CDR3nt: TGTGCCAGTAGTATGAACAGGGAATCCACAGATACGCAGTATTTT
CDR3aa: CASSMNRESTDTQYF

v_gene: TRBV16
abundance: .
d_gene: .
j_gene: TRBJ2-1
CDR3nt: TGTGCCAGCAGCGGGACACGGCGAAGTAATGAGCAGTTCTTC
CDR3aa: CASSGTRRSNEQFF

v_gene: TRBV6-5
abundance: .
d_gene: .
j_gene: TRBJ1-1
CDR3nt: TGTGCCAGCAGTTTCTCCGGGATGAACACTGAAGCTTTCTTT
CDR3aa: CASSFSGMNTEAFF

v_gene: TRBV19
abundance: .
d_gene: .
j_gene: TRBJ2-1
CDR3nt: TGTGCCAGTAGTCAACGGGGGGCCGACCATGAGCAGTTCTTC
CDR3aa: CASSQRGADHEQFF

v_gene: TRBV11-3
abundance: .
d_gene: TRBD1
j_gene: TRBJ2-7
CDR3nt: TGTGCCAGCAGCTTGGCGACAGGGAACGAGCAGTACTTC
CDR3aa: CASSLATGNEQYF

v_gene: TRBV4-2
abundance: .
d_gene: TRBD2
j_gene: TRBJ2-1
CDR3nt: TGTGCCAGCAGCCCCTATAGCGGGGGCCTCCCTGTGGGGCAGTTCTTC
CDR3aa: CASSPYSGGLPVGQFF

v_gene: TRBV28
abundance: .
d_gene: .
j_gene: TRBJ1-6
CDR3nt: TGTGCCAGCAGCTCAGGGAACTCACCCCTCCACTTT
CDR3aa: CASSSGNSPLHF

v_gene: TRBV7-9
abundance: .
d_gene: .
j_gene: TRBJ2-1
CDR3nt: TGTGCCAGCAGCCCTTGGACCGATAACAATGAGCAGTTCTTC
CDR3aa: CASSPWTDNNEQFF

v_gene: TRBV27
abundance: .
d_gene: TRBD2
j_gene: TRBJ2-5
CDR3nt: TGTGCCAGCAGTCCCCGACTAGCGGGGGGGACCCAGTACTTC
CDR3aa: CASSPRLAGGTQYF

v_gene: TRBV11-3
abundance: .
d_gene: TRBD1
j_gene: TRBJ1-2
CDR3nt: TGTGCCAGCAGCTTAAACACCGGGACAGGGTATGGCTACACCTTC
CDR3aa: CASSLNTGTGYGYTF

v_gene: TRBV11-2
abundance: .
d_gene: .
j_gene: TRBJ1-4
CDR3nt: TGTGCCAGCAGCTTAGAGTCGCGACAACGTAATGAAAAACTGTTTTTT
CDR3aa: CASSLESRQRNEKLFF

v_gene: TRBV28
abundance: .
d_gene: TRBD1
j_gene: TRBJ2-1
CDR3nt: TGTGCCAGCAGCCTACAGGGGAACAATGAGCAGTTCTTC
CDR3aa: CASSLQGNNEQFF

v_gene: TRBV21-1
abundance: .
d_gene: .
j_gene: TRBJ1-5
CDR3nt: TGTGCCAGCAGCAGTCCTATAGGGGGGCCCTCATTTCCCCAGCATTTT
CDR3aa: CASSSPIGGPSFPQHF

v_gene: TRBV5-1
abundance: .
d_gene: .
j_gene: TRBJ1-1
CDR3nt: TGCGCCAGCAGCCCGGAAACAGGAGAAGCTTTCTTT
CDR3aa: CASSPETGEAFF

v_gene: TRBV29-1
abundance: .
d_gene: .
j_gene: TRBJ1-1
CDR3nt: TGCAGCGTTGCTCTCCAACACACTGAAGCTTTCTTT
CDR3aa: CSVALQHTEAFF

v_gene: TRBV10-1
abundance: .
d_gene: .
j_gene: TRBJ2-2
CDR3nt: TGCGCCAGCAGACAAGGGAACGGGGAGCTGTTTTTT
CDR3aa: CASRQGNGELFF

v_gene: TRBV5-6
abundance: few
d_gene: .
j_gene: TRBJ1-1
CDR3nt: TGTGCCAGCAGTGCGGGAATGAACACTGAAGCTTTCTTT
CDR3aa: CASSAGMNTEAFF

v_gene: TRBV5-1
abundance: .
d_gene: TRBD1
j_gene: TRBJ2-7
CDR3nt: TGCGCCAGCAGCTTCGGGACAGGGGGCGCTTATGCCCACGAGCAGTACTTC
CDR3aa: CASSFGTGGAYAHEQYF

v_gene: TRBV11-2
abundance: .
d_gene: .
j_gene: TRBJ1-4
CDR3nt: TGTGCCAGCAGCTTAGAAGTCCCCGGGAGAGGTGAAAAACTGTTTTTT
CDR3aa: CASSLEVPGRGEKLFF

v_gene: TRBV7-9
abundance: .
d_gene: .
j_gene: TRBJ1-1
CDR3nt: TGTGCCAGCAGCTTAGCACCCGGGGGGACTGAAGCTTTCTTT
CDR3aa: CASSLAPGGTEAFF